The T cell receptor (beta chain) under discussion was sequenced for a study of T cell responses to AZD1222 COVID-19 vaccine. It was second doses at about 4 or about 12 weeks that were pooled. General study findings and limits: A reported finding is that nearly half of spike-specific TCRs target unmutated variant regions. Donors were chiefly white British, with a greater number of females, and clonal diversity was perhaps underestimated. Without day 14 samples, only post-peak T cell repertoires were studied.

Trimming took 4 bases from V and 0 from J, leaving 12 bases between them. Germline lookup yields CDR1 SEHNR and CDR2 FQNEAQ (reference sequence). This CDR3 has 15 residues. As concerns this clone: The target antigen is unknown.

The table came from immunoSEQ multiplex PCR; TCRdb's copy has only in-frame clones and leaves some out. The repertoire consists of about 120,000 clones, with 86% occurring once and the leading ten covering over 2.5%. The origin of this receptor is an adult who received the AZD1222 COVID-19 vaccine. V and J are TRBV7-9 and TRBJ1-1; D remains ambiguous. The sample here was peripheral blood, taken 28 days after the second AZD1222 dose. The CDR3 is CASSSRSEMNTEAFF. CDR3 DNA sequence: TGTGCCAGCAGCTCCAGGTCCGAGATGAACACTGAAGCTTTCTTT.